This TCR beta chain is from a study of blood T cell repertoires in COVID-19. Study background: Recovered participants had two consecutive negative NP/OP PCR tests, healthcare professional clearance, or symptom resolution.

Per the study methods: Scientists estimated how many nucleated cells there were by amplifying reference gene primers. The method was immunoSEQ multiplex PCR; TCRdb's version includes in-frame clones alone and lacks a portion of them. Clone size and V and J calls were adopted from that table, with D and trimming inferred from the DNA. The sample comprises fewer than 250,000 clones, about 86% of which are singletons, and roughly 24% rests with the top ten. The CDR3 contains 15 residues. V was shortened by 3 bases and J by 2 bases, with 10 bases between the two germline ends. Germline CDR1 LNHNV, CDR2 YYDKDF (reference sequence). Enrollees, about 18 to 95 years old, lived in around 23 US areas.

Sequencing used PBMCs or T cells enriched from blood (not recorded which). The receptor was derived from a woman in her thirties or forties in a cohort exposed to, infected with or recovered from COVID-19 (not recorded which). V gene TRBV15 combines with J gene TRBJ1-4, with D unclear. The CDR3, as DNA: TGTGCCACCAGCAGTGGCGGTTCGACTAATGAAAAACTGTTTTTT. This codes for CATSSGGSTNEKLFF.